Following are 20 T cell receptor beta chains from one sample sequenced in a study of T cell repertoires in cytomegalovirus infection. MiXCR was run by TCRdb on the reads, yielding one entry per CDR3 protein. The table records 150,000 to 200,000 distinct CDR3 sequences, around 20% of them present only once. Specimen: PBMCs. The receptor set was obtained from a human donor in good health (CMV status not recorded). Some clones in this sample may be carry-over from other donors' samples.

This clonotype was seen more than once but under ten times. The chain is built from TRBV4-2 and TRBJ1-1; D remains unclear. V lost 1 base, J lost 4 bases, and 7 bases lay in between. Per the germline V gene, CDR1 is LGHNA and CDR2 is YNFKEQ. This CDR3 is 13 amino acids long. CDR3 protein: CASSQVGVTEAFF. CDR3 DNA: TGTGCCAGCAGCCAAGTTGGGGTCACTGAAGCTTTCTTT.

This chain links TRBV9 with TRBJ2-5; 8 bases match TRBD2. The CDR3 runs to 14 residues. In germline, CDR1 is SGDLS, CDR2 YYNGEE. J lost 3 bases, V lost 4 bases, and 5 bases had no gene match. Here the CDR3 DNA reads TGTGCCAGCAGCCCTCGAGCGGGAGAAGAGACCCAGTACTTC. Its translation: CASSPRAGEETQYF. Together with reference TRBV9 and TRBJ2-5, the CDR3 gives the full variable domain: DSGVTQTPKHLITATGQRVTLRCSPRSGDLSVYWYQQSLDQGLQFLIQYYNGEERAKGNILERFSAQQFPDLHSELNLSSLELGDSALYFCASSPRAGEETQYFGPGTRLLVL.

This clonotype was recorded at least ten times. The CDR3: CASSLINAQGSLAKNIQYF. The CDR3 bases are TGTGCCAGCAGTTTAATTAATGCTCAGGGCTCTCTAGCCAAAAACATTCAGTACTTC. The chain recombines TRBV28 with TRBJ2-4, with D possibly being TRBD1 (5 bases). This CDR3 contains 19 residues. Germline CDR1 and CDR2: MDHEN and SYDVKM. V lost 2 bases, J lost 0 bases, and 20 bases lay in between.

There are a few counts of this clonotype. The chain employs TRBV20-1 and TRBJ1-2; D perhaps matches TRBD1 (5 bases). The germline CDR1 and CDR2 sequences are DFQATT and SNEGSKA (reference sequence). This CDR3 spans 12 amino acids. V lost 4 bases to trimming and J lost 6 bases, with 12 bases between them. The CDR3 DNA reads TGCAGTGCTATTGAGGGGATGAATGGCTACACCTTC. Its translation is CSAIEGMNGYTF.

In this sample, this clonotype turned up a few times. This sequence joins TRBV28 and TRBJ1-2; D ambiguous. CDR3 length: 15 amino acids. The V and J ends lost 4 bases and 7 bases respectively, with 19 bases between them. CDR1 and CDR2 from the germline V gene are MDHEN and SYDVKM. The CDR3 bases are TGTGCCAGCAGTTCCAGCCCACGTACGCACGGTGGCTACACCTTC. It is translated as CASSSSPRTHGGYTF.

V usage is TRBV9 and J usage is TRBJ2-4; the D call may be TRBD1 or TRBD2 (7 bases each). Germline values: CDR1 SGDLS, CDR2 YYNGEE. The V gene lost 0 bases and the J gene lost 4 bases, with 14 bases spanning the gap. The CDR3 runs to 16 residues. DNA of the CDR3: TGTGCCAGCAGCGTAGGGGGGGGGACAGCTAAAAACATTCAGTACTTC. It translates to CASSVGGGTAKNIQYF.

The chain uses TRBV28 and TRBJ2-7; 7 nucleotides agree with TRBD1. V was pared by 3 bases and J by 0 bases, with 2 bases of the junction left unmatched. The CDR3 loop spans 14 amino acids. Germline V lookup: CDR1 MDHEN, CDR2 SYDVKM. CDR3 DNA: TGTGCCAGCAGTTTCGGGACAGTCTCCTACGAGCAGTACTTC. Residues: CASSFGTVSYEQYF. Together with reference TRBV28 and TRBJ2-7, the CDR3 gives the full variable domain: DVKVTQSSRYLVKRTGEKVFLECVQDMDHENMFWYRQDPGLGLRLIYFSYDVKMKEKGDIPEGYSVSREKKERFSLILESASTNQTSMYLCASSFGTVSYEQYFGPGTRLTVT.

There are a few counts of this clonotype. The chain carries TRBV5-1 and TRBJ2-4, with D tentatively TRBD2 (5 bases). The V end lost 0 bases, the J end lost 6 bases, and 16 bases lay between the germline ends. From germline, CDR1 is SGHRS and CDR2 YFSETQ. This CDR3 is 16 amino acids long. The CDR3 spells CASSLDPSTTANIQYF. DNA for the CDR3: TGCGCCAGCAGCTTGGACCCTTCGACTACAGCAAACATTCAGTACTTC. Filled out from reference TRBV5-1 and TRBJ2-4, the complete variable domain reads KAGVTQTPRYLIKTRGQQVTLSCSPISGHRSVSWYQQTPGQGLQFLFEYFSETQRNKGNFPGRFSGRQFSNSRSEMNVSTLELGDSALYLCASSLDPSTTANIQYFGAGTRLSVL.

This clonotype has just a few counts. The genes are TRBV4-1 and TRBJ1-1, with 10 bases fitting TRBD1. Germline-derived CDR1 and CDR2 are MGHRA and YSYEKL. This CDR3 is built from 15 residues. With 4 bases clipped from V and 6 bases from J, the junction kept 8 bases outside the gene matches. CDR3 amino acids: CASSPAGQGISEAFF. Here the CDR3 DNA reads TGCGCCAGCAGCCCGGCGGGACAGGGGATCTCTGAAGCTTTCTTT.

This sequence joins TRBV11-2 and TRBJ2-7; TRBD1 is a possible D gene (5 bases). In germline, CDR1 is SGHAT, CDR2 FQNNGV. The CDR3 contains 14 residues. V lost 3 bases, J lost 2 bases, and 11 bases lay in between. This CDR3 reads CASSFSRGTYEQYF. The CDR3 DNA follows: TGTGCCAGCAGCTTTTCAAGGGGCACCTACGAGCAGTACTTC.

This clonotype has only a few counts. One end of the junction fails to match germline, which may point to a read error. V and J are TRBV2 and TRBJ2-5, with TRBD2 matching over 10 bases. The CDR3 consists of 12 residues. Germline assignment: CDR1 SNHLY and CDR2 FYNNEI. The DNA of the CDR3 is TGTGCCAGCAGTGACGTCGGACTAGCGGCCGACTTC. Protein sequence: CASSDVGLAADF.

This clonotype occurred once. V is TRBV7-9 and J is TRBJ1-6; unclear D gene. Per germline, CDR1 SEHNR and CDR2 FQNEAQ (reference sequence). The CDR3 spans 12 residues. Trimming cost V 5 bases and J 15 bases, with 14 bases left between them. For the CDR3, the DNA is TGTGCCAGCAGCCCGAACACATGGGACCTCCACTTT. It encodes CASSPNTWDLHF.

This clonotype was detected a few times. This chain joins TRBV15 and TRBJ2-5, with D perhaps TRBD2 (6 bases). The CDR3 length is 18 residues. Germline CDR1 LNHNV, CDR2 YYDKDF (reference sequence). With 0 bases removed from V and 5 bases from J, the gap between germline ends came to 22 bases. The CDR3, as DNA: TGTGCCACCAGCAGAGATTACGGGGAAGACCCTGGAGGGGAGACCCAGTACTTC. Its protein is CATSRDYGEDPGGETQYF.

This clonotype was counted only a few times. The chain employs TRBV20-1 and TRBJ2-4, with a tentative D call TRBD2 (5 bases). Trimming removed 0 bases from V and 0 bases from J, with 12 bases in between. Germline CDR1 is DFQATT and CDR2 is SNEGSKA (reference sequence). This CDR3 has 16 residues. DNA for the CDR3: TGCAGTGCTAGAGATCCTCAGCGGTTAGCCAAAAACATTCAGTACTTC. Protein product: CSARDPQRLAKNIQYF.

This clonotype was recorded many times. The rearrangement joins TRBV15 to TRBJ2-5; D call uncertain. The ends were cut back, 6 bases at V and 6 bases at J, with 20 bases in the middle. The CDR3 sequence is 15 residues long. Germline assignment: CDR1 LNHNV and CDR2 YYDKDF (reference sequence). The CDR3 loop reads CATRVSAVGIQTQYF. The CDR3 bases are TGTGCCACCAGAGTATCGGCAGTGGGGATTCAGACCCAGTACTTC.

This clonotype was counted only a few times. The chain has TRBV7-2 and TRBJ2-7, with 12 bases lining up with TRBD2. The CDR3 extends over 16 amino acids. Trimming cost V 3 bases and J 0 bases; bases outside gene matches: 3. CDR1 and CDR2 (germline): SGHTA, FQGNSA. DNA of the CDR3: TGTGCCAGCAGCTTGGGACTAGCGGGCTTCTCCTACGAGCAGTACTTC. This translates into CASSLGLAGFSYEQYF.

This clonotype came up a few times. The V call is TRBV28, the J call TRBJ1-6, with a tentative D call TRBD1 (5 bases). The CDR3 consists of 15 residues. V lost 5 bases and J lost 10, with 18 bases in between. Germline V gene sequence: CDR1 MDHEN, CDR2 SYDVKM. This chain's CDR3 is CASSPPTGVGSPLHF. The CDR3 nucleotides read TGTGCCAGCAGTCCACCTACGGGGGTAGGGTCACCCCTCCACTTT.

The chain employs TRBV18 and TRBJ1-5; 8 nucleotides agree with TRBD1. The junction had 4 bases not matched to a gene; V was cut back by 3 bases and J by 6 bases. The CDR3 is 14 residues long. CDR1 is KGHSH, CDR2 LQKENI, per germline. The CDR3: CASSPQGAAQPQHF. CDR3 bases: TGTGCCAGCTCACCCCAGGGGGCGGCTCAGCCCCAGCATTTT.

This clonotype was seen ten or more times. The V gene is TRBV7-2, the J gene TRBJ2-1, with 8 bases lining up with TRBD2. The germline V gene has CDR1 SGHTA and CDR2 FQGNSA. Losses at the gene ends were 1 base for V and 1 base for J; bases not matched to a gene: 6. The CDR3 has 17 amino acids. CDR3 in DNA: TGTGCCAGCAGCTTAGATCCTAGCGGGTTTTCCTACAATGAGCAGTTCTTC. Protein sequence: CASSLDPSGFSYNEQFF.

This clonotype was found many times. The DNA for the CDR3 is TGTGCCAGCAGTGACACCTCCAACCTAGCGGGACCCTACAATGAGCAGTTCTTC. Encoded protein: CASSDTSNLAGPYNEQFF. The chain recombines TRBV6-1 with TRBJ2-1, with 9 bases fitting TRBD2. This CDR3 comprises 18 residues. With V trimmed by 3 bases and J by 2 bases, 11 bases remained unmatched. Per germline, CDR1 MNHNS and CDR2 SASEGT.